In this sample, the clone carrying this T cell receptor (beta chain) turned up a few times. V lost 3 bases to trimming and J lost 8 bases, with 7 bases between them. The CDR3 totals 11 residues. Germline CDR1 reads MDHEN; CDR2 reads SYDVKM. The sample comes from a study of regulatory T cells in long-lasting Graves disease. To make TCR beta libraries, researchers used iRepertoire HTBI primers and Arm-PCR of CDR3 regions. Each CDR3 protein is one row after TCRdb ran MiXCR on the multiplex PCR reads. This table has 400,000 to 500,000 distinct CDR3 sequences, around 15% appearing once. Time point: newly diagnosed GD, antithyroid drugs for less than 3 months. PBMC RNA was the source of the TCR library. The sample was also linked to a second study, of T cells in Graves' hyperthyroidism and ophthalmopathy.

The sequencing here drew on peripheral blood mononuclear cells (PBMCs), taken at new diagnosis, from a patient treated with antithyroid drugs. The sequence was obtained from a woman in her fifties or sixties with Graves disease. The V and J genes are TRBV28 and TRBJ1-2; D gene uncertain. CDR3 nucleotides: TGTGCCAGCAGTTTTGTGGGCGGCTACACCTTC. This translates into CASSFVGGYTF.